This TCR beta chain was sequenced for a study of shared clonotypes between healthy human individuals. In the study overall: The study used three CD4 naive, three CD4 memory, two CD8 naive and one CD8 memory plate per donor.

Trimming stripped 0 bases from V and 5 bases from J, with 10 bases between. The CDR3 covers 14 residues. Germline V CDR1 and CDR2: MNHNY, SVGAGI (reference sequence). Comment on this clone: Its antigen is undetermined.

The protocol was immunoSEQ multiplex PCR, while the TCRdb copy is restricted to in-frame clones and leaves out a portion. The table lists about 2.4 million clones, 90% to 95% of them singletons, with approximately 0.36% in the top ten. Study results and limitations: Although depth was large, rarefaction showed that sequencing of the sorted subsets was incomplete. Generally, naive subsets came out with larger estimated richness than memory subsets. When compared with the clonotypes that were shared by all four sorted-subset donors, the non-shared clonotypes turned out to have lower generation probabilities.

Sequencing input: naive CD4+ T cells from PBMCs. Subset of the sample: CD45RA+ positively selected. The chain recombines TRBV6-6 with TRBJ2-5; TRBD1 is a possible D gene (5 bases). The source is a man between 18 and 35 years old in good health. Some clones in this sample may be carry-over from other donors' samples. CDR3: CASSYSPGLETQYF. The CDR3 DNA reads TGTGCCAGCAGTTACTCGCCAGGGCTGGAGACCCAGTACTTC.